Within the sample, the clone carrying this TCR beta chain is medium-sized. This sample is part of a study of immune reconstitution after stem cell transplant in scleroderma. Via MiXCR, TCRdb re-called the RT-PCR reads, giving one row per CDR3 protein. The table records 1,500 or so distinct CDR3 sequences, about a sixth of them present only once. The sequence came from a female donor with systemic sclerosis. Specimen collection occurred before or after autologous hematopoietic stem cell transplantation (not recorded which).

For the CDR3, the DNA is TGTGCCAGTGCCGGGGGGCCTAATGAAAAACTGTTTTTT. Amino acid sequence: CASAGGPNEKLFF. The chain uses TRBV7-3 and TRBJ1-4; weak D call: TRBD1 (6 bases). Germline values: CDR1 SGHTA, CDR2 FQGTGA. This CDR3 has 13 residues. V was clipped by 9 bases and J by 3 bases, with 11 bases between them.